This T cell receptor (beta chain) was profiled in a study of cytomegalovirus exposure and HLA in healthy donors. Whole-study results and caveats: A later analysis found that most CMV-associated TCR beta chains appeared HLA-restricted. The classifier, whose performance was assessed in both the original and validation cohorts, reportedly diagnosed cytomegalovirus status with high specificity and sensitivity.

The PCR used 60 Vbeta and 13 Jbeta primers. Here immunoSEQ multiplex PCR was the method, and the copy in TCRdb shows in-frame clones only, minus some. Of under 55,000 clones listed, 55% to 75% were seen once; the top ten hold roughly 3.2%. Nominally healthy donors provided the samples, though records likely missed some immune exposures. To note about this clone: Its specificity is not known.

The sequenced sample was PBMCs. This clonotype was sampled from a woman under 40 in good health and CMV-seronegative.

CDR3: CASSIREVYGYTF. CDR3 bases: TGTGCCAGCAGCATCAGGGAGGTCTATGGCTACACCTTC. The chain is built from TRBV7-2 and TRBJ1-2; tentative D call: TRBD1 (5 bases). The V end was cut by 5 bases, the J end by 4 bases, with 11 bases between. Germline-derived CDR1 and CDR2 are SGHTA and FQGNSA. CDR3 length: 13 amino acids.